This is a list of T cell receptor beta chains from one sample in a study of T cells after yellow fever vaccination. One entry per CDR3 protein, called by TCRdb with MiXCR from the 5' RACE reads. The table includes over 300,000 distinct CDR3 sequences, around 3.6% detected once. The material sequenced was PBMCs, taken on the day of the yellow fever booster vaccination. These receptors originate from a man younger than 35 who received the YFV17D yellow fever vaccine. Both conserved end residues are part of each CDR3. The D gene is left open where the match is weak. Expanded clones are given a class, and other clones once, few, many or no size at all.

V gene	J gene	clone size	D gene	CDR3 DNA	CDR3 protein
TRBV9	TRBJ2-3	.	.	TGTGCCAGCAGCCCGACAGCTAGCACAGATACGCAGTATTTT	CASSPTASTDTQYF
TRBV9	TRBJ2-3	many	.	TGTGCCAGCAGCGTAGGGGGGACCACAGATACGCAGTATTTT	CASSVGGTTDTQYF
TRBV5-6	TRBJ2-4	many	.	TGTGCCAGCAGCTTTGGGGGACACAAAAACATTCAGTACTTC	CASSFGGHKNIQYF
TRBV3-1	TRBJ2-3	.	TRBD2	TGTGCCAGCAGCCAAGTAACCAGCGGGGGGGCTGGAGATACGCAGTATTTT	CASSQVTSGGAGDTQYF
TRBV5-6	TRBJ1-2	many	TRBD1	TGTGCCAGCAGCTTTGGACAGGCTGGCTACACCTTC	CASSFGQAGYTF
TRBV6-6	TRBJ1-2	many	.	TGTGCCAGCAGGTTCCTCGGGGAGAATTATGGCTACACCTTC	CASRFLGENYGYTF
TRBV20-1	TRBJ2-3	many	TRBD1	TGCAGTGCTGGTAGGACAGGGGCCACTAGGGATACGCAGTATTTT	CSAGRTGATRDTQYF
TRBV7-9	TRBJ1-5	many	.	TGTGCCAGCAGCTTAGCGAAGGGAGCTTTGGGGGACCAGCCCCAGCATTTT	CASSLAKGALGDQPQHF
TRBV7-2	TRBJ2-3	few	TRBD2	TGTGCCAGCAGCTTAGTCTTGGGTAGCGGGGGGCCGACAGATACGCAGTATTTT	CASSLVLGSGGPTDTQYF
TRBV7-6	TRBJ1-4	.	.	TGTGCCAGCACCAGCAGTGAAAAACTGTTTTTT	CASTSSEKLFF
TRBV5-1	TRBJ2-2	.	.	TGCGCCAGCAGCTCTAAGACAGGACACACCGGGGAGCTGTTTTTT	CASSSKTGHTGELFF
TRBV4-2	TRBJ2-1	.	TRBD2	TGTGCCAGCAGCCAAGGAGCGGGGGCCCCCCCCAATGAGCAGTTCTTC	CASSQGAGAPPNEQFF
TRBV20-1	TRBJ1-3	few	TRBD1	TGCAGCCTACGTAAGACAGGGGCGGGAAACACCATATATTTT	CSLRKTGAGNTIYF
TRBV7-2	TRBJ2-3	few	.	TGTGCCAGCAGCTTAGGCGGGCGTGGCACAGATACGCAGTATTTT	CASSLGGRGTDTQYF
TRBV20-1	TRBJ1-1	few	.	TGCAGTGCTCAAGGACAGCGACAGTACACTGAAGCTTTCTTT	CSAQGQRQYTEAFF
TRBV5-1	TRBJ2-6	many	.	TGCGCCAGCAGCGGAGACAGCCTTCGTATCGTCCTGACTTTC	CASSGDSLRIVLTF
TRBV18	TRBJ2-6	many	.	TGTGCCAGCTCGCCTCGGGCCTCTGGGGCCAACGTCCTGACTTTC	CASSPRASGANVLTF
TRBV7-2	TRBJ1-3	.	.	TGTGCCAGCAGCTTATGGGCACGCTCTGGAAACACCATATATTTT	CASSLWARSGNTIYF
TRBV27	TRBJ2-7	many	.	TGTGCCAGCAGTTTATCGGCGAGCTACGAGCAGTACTTC	CASSLSASYEQYF
TRBV4-1	TRBJ1-2	.	TRBD1	TGCGCCAGCAGCAACATTCCGGGACAGGGTGGCTATGGCTACACCTTC	CASSNIPGQGGYGYTF
TRBV7-8	TRBJ2-3	few	.	TGTGCCAGCAGCCCTTCAGTAGTTACGCAGTATTTT	CASSPSVVTQYF
TRBV11-2	TRBJ2-6	.	.	TGTGCCAGCAGAAAAGCAGGGATGGGTGGGGCCAACGTCCTGACTTTC	CASRKAGMGGANVLTF